Listed here are 27 T cell receptor beta chains from one sample, sequenced in a study of tumor and adjacent non-tumor tissue in lung cancer. RNA was extracted from bulk tissue without any cell sorting. The library came from three nested PCR rounds adapted from ARM-PCR protocols. MiXCR was run by TCRdb on the multiplex PCR reads, yielding one entry per CDR3 protein. The sample carries around 70,000 distinct CDR3 sequences, 55% to 85% recorded once. Sequenced sample: lung tumor tissue. The source is a man aged 60 to 75 with non-small cell lung cancer.

As to this clonotype: Its ends do not fully match the called genes, so a read error is possible. The rearrangement joins TRBV10-2 to TRBJ2-1; 10 bases are a match to TRBD1. CDR1 is WSHSY and CDR2 is SAAADI in the germline V gene. This CDR3 has 15 amino acids. The CDR3 DNA sequence: TGCGCCAGCAGCACCGGGACAGGGGTTATTAATGAGAAGTTCTTC. Protein: CASSTGTGVINEKFF.

In its sample, this clonotype was seen once. A read error may account for a junction end that differs from germline. This chain links TRBV29-1 with TRBJ2-1, with D possibly TRBD2 on 5 matching bases. The length of the CDR3 is 13 residues. Germline CDR1 reads SQVTM; CDR2 reads ANQGSEA. For the CDR3, the DNA is TGCAGCGCGCGGGCGCAACAAGGGTATGAGCTGTTCTTC. The encoded protein is CSARAQQGYELFF.

The rearrangement uses TRBV30 and TRBJ2-2; 14 nucleotides align to TRBD2. The V gene's germline CDR1 is GTSNPN and CDR2 SVGIG (reference sequence). The CDR3 runs 17 residues. J gave up 3 bases and V 6 bases, and 9 bases lay outside the gene matches. Here the CDR3 reads CACSGTSGSMDTGELFF. The CDR3 DNA reads as TGTGCCTGCAGCGGGACTAGCGGGAGCATGGACACCGGGGAGCTGTTTTTT.

This clonotype was detected only once. The chain couples TRBV5-4 to TRBJ2-1, with 8 bases matching TRBD1. Germline V gene data show CDR1 as SGHNT and CDR2 as YYREEE (reference sequence). The CDR3 is 16 residues long. CDR3 residues: CTSSPGGALSYNEQFF. The CDR3 DNA reads as TGTACTAGCAGCCCAGGGGGCGCCCTCTCCTACAATGAGCAGTTCTTC.

As regards this clonotype: The CDR3 does not end in the conserved phenylalanine or tryptophan, so this is likely a read error. The DNA is left out, because the CDR3 cannot be placed on it with certainty; the CDR3 is given as TCRdb lists it. The genes are TRBV20-1 and TRBJ2-1; the listed D gene, TRBD2, was not tested against the DNA. CDR1 DFQATT and CDR2 SNEGSKA come from the germline V gene (reference sequence). Counting both end residues, the CDR3 totals 13 amino acids. CDR3 region: CSARDLSYNEHFI.

To note about this clonotype: The junction shows a germline mismatch at one end, possibly a read error. The chain combines TRBV5-5 with TRBJ1-1; D might be TRBD1 (5 bases). The CDR3 spans 13 residues. CDR1 and CDR2 (germline): SGHKS, YYEKEE (reference sequence). This CDR3 reads CVSSPGPAYEVFF. Written as DNA, the CDR3 is TGTGTCAGCAGCCCGGGACCCGCGTATGAAGTTTTCTTT.

Remarks on this clonotype: At one end, the junction sequence differs from germline, possibly due to a read error. The chain employs TRBV29-1 and TRBJ1-1; 9 nucleotides align to TRBD1. CDR1 and CDR2 from the germline V gene are SQVTM and ANQGSEA. The CDR3 spans 13 residues. CDR3: CRASTGGDTEAFF. DNA for the CDR3: TGTAGGGCCTCGACAGGGGGGGACACTGAAGCTTTCTTT.

The chain employs TRBV30 and TRBJ1-5; D unresolved. In germline, CDR1 is GTSNPN, CDR2 SVGIG (reference sequence). The V end was cut by 1 base, the J end by 9 bases, with 10 bases between. This CDR3 comprises 12 residues. CDR3: CAWSATRSPQHF. As DNA, the CDR3 is TGTGCCTGGAGTGCGACCCGCTCGCCCCAGCATTTT.

A remark on this clonotype: Germline is not matched at one junction end, which may reflect a read error. The chain recombines TRBV10-3 with TRBJ2-5, with a tentative D call TRBD1 (6 bases). Looked up from germline, CDR1 is ENHRY and CDR2 is SYGVKD. CDR3 length: 13 amino acids. The CDR3 region is CATGTSPQATQYF. For the CDR3, the DNA is TGTGCCACCGGGACAAGCCCTCAAGCGACCCAGTACTTC.

As for this clonotype: In this CDR3 the conserved last residue, phenylalanine or tryptophan, is missing, so a read error is likely. The chain is built from TRBV11-2 and TRBJ2-3; D is perhaps TRBD2 (5 bases). Germline V gene sequence: CDR1 SGHAT, CDR2 FQNNGV. The CDR3 has 18 amino acids. Trimming shortened V by 2 bases and J by 3 bases, and 21 bases separated the two germline ends. DNA of the CDR3: TGTGCCAGCAGCTTACGTCCCCATGCGGGCGTATTGACAGATACGCAGTATTCT. As protein: CASSLRPHAGVLTDTQYS.

The CDR3 nucleotides read TGCAGTGCTCCCAGGACAGGGGCTGAGGATCAGCCCCAGCATTTT. This encodes CSAPRTGAEDQPQHF. This chain links TRBV20-1 with TRBJ1-5; TRBD1 aligns across 9 bases. There are 15 residues in the CDR3. The germline V gene encodes CDR1 DFQATT and CDR2 SNEGSKA (reference sequence). The J segment lost 5 bases and the V segment lost 5 bases, leaving 10 bases of the junction unmatched.

CDR3 protein: CATILTAPNGDTQYF. CDR3 in DNA: TGTGCCACCATACTAACGGCCCCCAACGGGGATACGCAGTATTTT. This sequence joins TRBV28 and TRBJ2-3, with no clear D. The ends were cut back, 10 bases at V and 6 bases at J, with 23 bases in the middle. From germline, CDR1 is MDHEN and CDR2 SYDVKM. The CDR3 runs to 15 residues.

This clonotype was recorded at least ten times. J is TRBJ2-5 and V is TRBV6-6; D is unresolved. There are 16 residues in the CDR3. Trimming took off 0 bases at V and 3 bases at J, with 14 bases between the two ends. Germline CDR1 MNHNY, CDR2 SVGAGI (reference sequence). CDR3 protein: CASSYSWSPAEETQYF. The CDR3 bases are TGTGCCAGCAGTTACTCGTGGTCACCGGCGGAAGAGACCCAGTACTTC.

Comment on this clonotype: Relative to the germline gene, one junction end is altered; a read error may explain this. The V and J genes are TRBV6-1 and TRBJ2-6; maybe TRBD1 (6 bases). This CDR3 is 16 amino acids long. Per germline, CDR1 MNHNS and CDR2 SASEGT. The CDR3 spells CTSSATGMSGANVLTF. As DNA, the CDR3 is TGTACCAGCAGTGCCACAGGGATGTCTGGGGCCAACGTCCTGACCTTC.

In regard to this clonotype: An end of the junction does not agree with germline; a read error may underlie this. V is TRBV6-1 and J is TRBJ2-7, with 7 nucleotides matching TRBD1. CDR3 size: 14 residues. Germline CDR1 reads MNHNS; CDR2 reads SASEGT. CDR3 DNA: TGTGCCATCAGTGGGGACAGTCTTGTCAATAAGCAGTACTTC. Protein sequence: CAISGDSLVNKQYF.

The chain uses TRBV20-1 and TRBJ2-1; possibly TRBD2 for D (6 bases). V shed 1 base and J shed 6 bases, with 19 bases lying between them. The CDR3 length is 16 residues. The germline V gene has CDR1 DFQATT and CDR2 SNEGSKA (reference sequence). This CDR3 is CSARGRAVLATNEQFF. CDR3 nucleotides: TGCAGTGCTAGAGGTCGTGCGGTACTAGCCACCAATGAGCAGTTCTTC.

This clonotype was counted once. A junction end diverges from the germline sequence, so it may reflect a read error. This chain connects TRBV5-4 to TRBJ2-2; D remains ambiguous. CDR1 is SGHNT and CDR2 is YYREEE in the germline V gene (reference sequence). This CDR3 is built from 11 residues. The CDR3 sequence is CVSRLAWELFF. In nucleotides, the CDR3 is TGTGTCAGCAGATTGGCCTGGGAGCTGTTTTTT.

The V gene is TRBV20-1, the J gene TRBJ2-3; D perhaps matches TRBD2 (6 bases). The CDR3 is 14 amino acids. The germline V gene has CDR1 DFQATT and CDR2 SNEGSKA (reference sequence). Between the trimmed V and J ends, which lost 7 bases and 0 bases, there was a span of 14 bases. CDR3 DNA sequence: TGCAGTGATGGTAGAGCGGGTAGCACAGATACGCAGTATTTT. Its protein product is CSDGRAGSTDTQYF.

Of note for this clonotype: One junction end disagrees with the germline gene, perhaps due to a read error. J is TRBJ2-7 and V is TRBV6-6; tentative D call: TRBD2 (5 bases). This CDR3 is 14 amino acids long. Per germline, CDR1 MNHNY and CDR2 SVGAGI (reference sequence). CDR3 in amino acids: CASSYGVPPNEQHF. The CDR3 DNA reads TGTGCCAGTAGTTACGGGGTTCCCCCTAACGAGCAGCACTTC.

The V gene is TRBV6-2 or TRBV6-3, the J gene TRBJ1-5; TRBD1 is a possible D gene (6 bases). Trimming left V 4 bases short and J 1 base short, with 11 bases between. Germline V lookup: CDR1 MNHEY, CDR2 SVGEGT. The CDR3 consists of 15 residues. The chain's CDR3 is CASSCGTWSNQPQHF. The CDR3, as DNA: TGTGCCAGCAGTTGCGGGACATGGAGCAATCAGCCCCAGCATTTT.

With regard to this clonotype: The junction departs from the called germline gene at one end, perhaps through a read error. This sequence joins TRBV6-2 or TRBV6-3 and TRBJ2-4; 10 bases line up with TRBD1. The germline V gene encodes CDR1 MNHEY and CDR2 SVGEGT. There are 18 residues in the CDR3. For the CDR3, the DNA is TGTGCCGGCAGTGCCCGGGACAGGGGACGCGTTGCCAAAAACATTCAGTACTTC. Its translation: CAGSARDRGRVAKNIQYF.

This sequence joins TRBV20-1 and TRBJ2-5; D not resolved. This CDR3 is built from 14 residues. V shed 7 bases and J shed 4 bases, with 19 bases lying between them. Per the germline V gene, CDR1 is DFQATT and CDR2 is SNEGSKA (reference sequence). In DNA form, the CDR3 reads TGCAGTGTTAGTGCCAAAGGACCAACAGAGACCCAGTACTTC. Translation: CSVSAKGPTETQYF.

This clonotype was observed a few times. This may stem from a read error, because a much larger clone lies one nucleotide away. The V and J genes are TRBV20-1 and TRBJ1-1; tentatively, D is TRBD1 (5 bases). Trimming removed 0 bases from V and 7 bases from J, with 15 bases in between. The CDR3 has 14 residues. The V gene's germline CDR1 is DFQATT and CDR2 SNEGSKA (reference sequence). CDR3 nucleotide sequence: TGCAGTGCTAGAGAATTCGGTGGGGGGAATGAAGCTTTCTTT. Its protein is CSAREFGGGNEAFF.

On this clonotype itself: The junction shows a germline mismatch at one end, possibly a read error. The chain uses TRBV5-1 and TRBJ2-1; D perhaps matches TRBD1 (5 bases). Germline CDR1 reads SGHRS; CDR2 reads YFSETQ. The CDR3 spans 15 residues. CDR3 region: CASSSEQAGYSEQFF. In DNA, the CDR3 is TGCGCCAGCAGCTCAGAACAAGCAGGGTACAGTGAGCAGTTCTTC.

This chain joins TRBV20-1 and TRBJ2-1, with 9 bases that match TRBD2. The CDR3 spans 12 residues. V shed 7 bases and J 7 bases; nucleotides not matched to a gene: 5. The germline V gene has CDR1 DFQATT and CDR2 SNEGSKA (reference sequence). The CDR3 nucleotides read TGCAGTGGCGGGACTAGCCTTAATGAGCAGTTCTTC. Its protein is CSGGTSLNEQFF.

The chain is built from TRBV10-2 and TRBJ1-2, with TRBD1 identical over 7 bases. The CDR3 is made up of 13 amino acids. Looked up from germline, CDR1 is WSHSY and CDR2 is SAAADI. The V gene end was trimmed by 8 bases and the J gene end by 5 bases; junction bases not matched to a gene: 8. The CDR3, as DNA: TGCGCCAGCGCCCGACAGGGCGAATATGGCTACACCTTC. Its protein product is CASARQGEYGYTF.

Regarding this clonotype: The junction shows a germline mismatch at one end, possibly a read error. V gene TRBV12-3 or TRBV12-4 combines with J gene TRBJ2-7; D might be TRBD2 (5 bases). The CDR3 spans 14 residues. The CDR3 DNA follows: TGTGCCAGCAGTTCTCTTGGGAGCTCCTACGAGCAATACTTC. Its protein is CASSSLGSSYEQYF.